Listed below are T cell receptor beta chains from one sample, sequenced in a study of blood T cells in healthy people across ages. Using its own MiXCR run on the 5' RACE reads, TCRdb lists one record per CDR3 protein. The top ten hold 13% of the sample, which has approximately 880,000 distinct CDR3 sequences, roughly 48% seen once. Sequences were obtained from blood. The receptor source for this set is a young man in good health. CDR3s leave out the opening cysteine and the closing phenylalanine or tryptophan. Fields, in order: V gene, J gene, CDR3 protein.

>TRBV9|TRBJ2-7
ASSVAASGEQY
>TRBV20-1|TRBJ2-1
SARAPTGDEKDNEQF
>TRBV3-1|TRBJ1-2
ASSLRNPNYGYT
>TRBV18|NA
ASSTFQETQY
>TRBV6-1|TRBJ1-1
ASSEGLRGNTEAF
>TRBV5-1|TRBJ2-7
ASSLAGGQRSYEQY
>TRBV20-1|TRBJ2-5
SARLAGFRETQY
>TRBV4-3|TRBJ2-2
ASSQGPGSGELF
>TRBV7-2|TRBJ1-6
ASSPFSAPSGPNNSPLH
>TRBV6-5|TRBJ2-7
ASSPTTSAKSYEQY
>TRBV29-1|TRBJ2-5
SVEDYTETQY
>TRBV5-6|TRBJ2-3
ASSLELYTDTQY
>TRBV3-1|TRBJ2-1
ASSRPGLAYNEQF
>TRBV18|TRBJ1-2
ASSPQGGLNGYT
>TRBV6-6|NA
ASSPKPSSYNEQY
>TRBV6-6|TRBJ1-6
AHGESSYNSPLH
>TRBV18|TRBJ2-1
ASSPLAGGRREQF
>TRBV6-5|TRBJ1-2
ASSYSGVFPQYGYT
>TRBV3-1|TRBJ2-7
ASSQAGQRSGQY
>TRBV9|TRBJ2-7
ASSVAVGTYEQY
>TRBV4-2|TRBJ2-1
ASSQGTEQF
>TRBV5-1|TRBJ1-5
ASSSESGNQPQH
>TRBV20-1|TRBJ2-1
SAGSGGGYNEQF
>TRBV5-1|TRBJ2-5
ASSWGPQETQY
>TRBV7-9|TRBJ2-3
ANSLDLGGSTDTQY
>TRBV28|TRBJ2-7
ASSLTGRAYEQY
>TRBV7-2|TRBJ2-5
ASSLTRTNKETQY
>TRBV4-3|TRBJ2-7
ASSQGGGQVDEQY
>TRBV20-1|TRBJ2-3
SARSRVVSDTQY
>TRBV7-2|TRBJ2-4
ASSLPRADKNIQY
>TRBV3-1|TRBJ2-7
ASSQDTSGGGEQY
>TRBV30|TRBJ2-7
AWLRDSPREQY
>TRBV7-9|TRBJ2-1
ASSPNPGTGAYNEQF
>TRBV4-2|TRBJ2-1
ASSQIGDGNEQF
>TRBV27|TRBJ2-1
ASIEIGTGPYNEQF
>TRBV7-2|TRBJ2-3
ANSLKGGGAEDTQY
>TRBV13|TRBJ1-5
ASSFAGAVQPQH
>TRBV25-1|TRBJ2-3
ASSDQTGLFTDTQY
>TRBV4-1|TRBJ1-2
ASSQGMTEKGYT
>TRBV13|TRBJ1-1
ASSSQGFTEAF